This T cell receptor (beta chain) was identified in a study of control samples from healthy donors and cancer patients. This CDR3 has 15 residues. CDR1 and CDR2 from the germline V gene are ENHRY and SYGVKD. V trimming: 5 bases; J trimming: 10 bases; junction bases outside the gene matches: 10. Produced via immunoSEQ multiplex PCR; TCRdb's table is partial and in-frame only. Of about 160,000 clones in the sample, over 90% are singletons; the top ten hold just over 1%. This clone occurred once. Sequencing input: blood. This TCR came from a woman under 40 in good health. The chain is built from TRBV10-3 and TRBJ2-1; 11 bases agree with TRBD2. The CDR3, as DNA: TGTGCCATCAGTCCGACTAGCGGGGCACCTGGGGAGCAGTTCTTC. It yields the protein CAISPTSGAPGEQFF.